Reported below is one T cell receptor beta chain. Its target is not known. From the reads, TCRdb called clonotypes with MiXCR, one entry per CDR3 protein. The sample carries about 770,000 distinct CDR3 sequences, around 29% recorded once. These data are taken from a study of T cell repertoires in cytomegalovirus infection. Turning to the study itself: Recently identified HLA-C-restricted and well-studied HLA-B-restricted CMV epitopes were used. Indications of both CMV infection and matching HLA type were provided by public TCR beta signatures. Study-wide points: What dominated the ex vivo response were HLA-C-restricted CMV-specific TCR beta clonotypes. The cumulative frequency of public TCR beta families distinguished individuals who carried CMV together with the relevant HLA.

Between the trimmed V and J ends, which lost 2 bases and 13 bases, there was a span of 13 bases. The germline V gene encodes CDR1 KGHDR and CDR2 SFDVKD. CDR3 size: 12 residues. This receptor was identified in a human donor in good health (CMV status not recorded). Some clones in this sample may be carry-over from other donors' samples. Here the sequenced sample was cultured CD8+ T cells from PBMCs, taken from culture after CMV antigen stimulation. The chain is built from TRBV24-1 and TRBJ1-2, with D perhaps TRBD1 (5 bases). CDR3 DNA sequence: TGTGCCACCAGTGATTCGGCAGGGCGGGCCACCTTC. Its translation is CATSDSAGRATF.